The present T cell receptor beta chain was sequenced within a study of blood T cell repertoires in COVID-19. Sequencing was performed with immunoSEQ multiplex PCR; in TCRdb, only in-frame clones are kept and a portion is missing. The repertoire holds about 220,000 clones, 82% seen once, with about 3.2% in the top ten. Germline CDR1 is SGHKS and CDR2 is YYEKEE (reference sequence). The CDR3 contains 16 residues. After removal of 5 bases from V and 0 bases from J, the junction contained 7 bases not matched to a gene. This clone was seen ten or more times. The study assigned cohorts using participant-reported clinical history. Symptom resolution, clearance, or two negative PCRs marked donors in Cohort 3 as recovered.

The source is a woman in her sixties or seventies who had recovered from COVID-19. The chain links TRBV5-5 to TRBJ2-2; TRBD1 matches 7 bases. The sample taken for sequencing was PBMCs or T cells enriched from blood (not recorded which). The CDR3 loop reads CASSLDRDSNTGELFF. CDR3 sequence (DNA): TGTGCCAGCAGTTTAGACAGGGATTCGAACACCGGGGAGCTGTTTTTT.